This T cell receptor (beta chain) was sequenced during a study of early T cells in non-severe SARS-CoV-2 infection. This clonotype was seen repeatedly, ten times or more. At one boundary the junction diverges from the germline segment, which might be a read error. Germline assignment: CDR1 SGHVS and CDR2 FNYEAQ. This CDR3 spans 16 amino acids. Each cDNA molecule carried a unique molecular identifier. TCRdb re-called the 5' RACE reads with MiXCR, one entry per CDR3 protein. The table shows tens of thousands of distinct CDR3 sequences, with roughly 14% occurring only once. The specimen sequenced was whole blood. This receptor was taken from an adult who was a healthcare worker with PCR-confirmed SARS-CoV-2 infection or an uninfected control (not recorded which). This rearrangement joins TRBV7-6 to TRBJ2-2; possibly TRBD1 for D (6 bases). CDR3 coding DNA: TGTGCCAGCACCTTAACGGGACATTCGAACACCGGGGAGCTGTTTTTT. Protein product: CASTLTGHSNTGELFF.